This T cell receptor beta chain appears in the sequencing data of a study of cytomegalovirus exposure and HLA in healthy donors. Study-level background: A later analysis reported the same platform for the roughly 120 validation repertoires and the roughly 700 first-cohort repertoires. Study-level results: Among TCR sequences, most were rare, though some public TCRs appeared in many donors. According to a subsequent analysis, TCR clusters identified in the first cohort showed a tendency to co-occur across the 100 to 150 validation repertoires.

Separate from the approximately 700-subject first cohort was the approximately 120-subject validation cohort, to which the donors belonged. Assay: immunoSEQ multiplex PCR; the TCRdb copy retains only in-frame clones and omits some. The table lists tens of thousands of clones, 90% to 95% of them singletons, with about 1.9% in the top ten. This clone showed up just once. The antigen is not known. CDR3 size: 12 residues. Per the germline V gene, CDR1 is SGHDT and CDR2 is YYEEEE. Deletions cut 4 bases from V and 8 bases from J, with 7 bases between. The sample was PBMCs. This clonotype was obtained from a woman in her late teens or twenties in good health and CMV-seropositive. This chain uses TRBV5-6 with TRBJ1-6, with D hard to call. The CDR3 DNA reads as TGTGCCAGCAGCCCCCCTCATTCACCCCTCCACTTT. Translating gives CASSPPHSPLHF.